The rows below give T cell receptor beta chains drawn from one sample of a study of blood T cell repertoires in COVID-19. Profiling relied on immunoSEQ multiplex PCR, and the TCRdb table lists in-frame clones only, not all of them. The repertoire holds about 73,000 clones, with about 91% as singletons. Input material: peripheral blood. The receptor source for this set is an elderly man with acute or convalescent COVID-19. Both conserved end residues are part of each CDR3. D genes are given only for firm matches. The size field is filled for only some rows; it gives once, few, many or a size class.

v_gene	abundance	j_gene	d_gene	CDR3aa	CDR3nt
TRBV9	.	TRBJ1-3	.	CASSDSGLSGNTIYF	TGTGCCAGCAGCGACTCGGGGTTATCTGGAAACACCATATATTTT
TRBV3-1/TRBV3-2	.	TRBJ1-5	.	CASSQMGLNQPQHF	TGTGCCAGCAGCCAAATGGGCTTGAATCAGCCCCAGCATTTT
TRBV19	.	TRBJ1-5	TRBD1	CASSLQGAKQPQHF	TGTGCCAGTAGCCTTCAGGGGGCGAAACAGCCCCAGCATTTT
TRBV28	.	TRBJ1-5	.	CASSSSGGFNQPQHF	TGTGCCAGCAGTTCATCCGGAGGATTCAATCAGCCCCAGCATTTT
TRBV15	.	TRBJ2-1	TRBD2	CATSRDILLSGRLNEQFF	TGTGCCACCAGCAGAGATATCCTACTAAGCGGGAGACTCAATGAGCAGTTCTTC
TRBV9	.	TRBJ2-1	.	CASSVVRDYNEQFF	TGTGCCAGCAGCGTAGTCAGGGACTACAATGAGCAGTTCTTC
TRBV18	.	TRBJ1-2	TRBD1	CASSPGQQDHYGYTF	TGTGCCAGCTCACCGGGACAGCAAGATCACTATGGCTACACCTTC
TRBV7-2	.	TRBJ1-1	TRBD1	CASSSDRGLTEAFF	TGTGCCAGCAGCTCTGACAGGGGTCTCACTGAAGCTTTCTTT
TRBV6-5	.	TRBJ1-1	TRBD1	CASGQGNEAFF	TGTGCCAGCGGACAGGGAAATGAAGCTTTCTTT
TRBV7-9	.	TRBJ2-1	TRBD2	CASSATSGGEYNEQFF	TGTGCCAGCAGCGCCACTAGCGGAGGGGAGTACAATGAGCAGTTCTTC
TRBV19	.	TRBJ2-7	TRBD1	CASSTGQSPYEQYF	TGTGCCAGTAGCACGGGACAGAGTCCCTACGAGCAGTACTTC
TRBV27	.	TRBJ2-7	TRBD2	CASRTAGGPYEQYF	TGTGCCAGCAGAACAGCGGGAGGGCCCTACGAGCAGTACTTC
TRBV12-3/TRBV12-4	.	TRBJ1-2	TRBD1	CASSYRGGGYTF	TGTGCCAGCAGTTACAGGGGAGGCGGCTACACCTTC
TRBV2	.	TRBJ1-5	TRBD1	CASSDREDQPQHF	TGTGCCAGCAGCGACAGGGAGGATCAGCCCCAGCATTTT
TRBV5-6	.	TRBJ1-2	TRBD1	CASRTSRGVNGYTF	TGTGCCAGCCGTACGTCCAGGGGGGTAAATGGCTACACCTTC
TRBV19	.	TRBJ1-1	.	CASSIEPPGTHTEAFF	TGTGCCAGTAGTATAGAACCTCCGGGAACGCACACTGAAGCTTTCTTT
TRBV18	.	TRBJ2-6	.	CASSSTGYGANVLTF	TGTGCCAGCTCATCCACAGGGTATGGGGCCAACGTCCTGACTTTC
TRBV3-1/TRBV3-2	.	TRBJ1-3	.	CASSQDSGSSGNTIYF	TGTGCCAGCAGCCAAGATTCCGGGTCCTCTGGAAACACCATATATTTT
TRBV9	.	TRBJ2-7	TRBD2	CASSVGLAGGRETYEQYF	TGTGCCAGCAGCGTCGGACTAGCGGGAGGTCGGGAAACCTACGAGCAGTACTTC
TRBV28	.	TRBJ2-7	.	CASSFSSYEQYF	TGTGCCAGCAGTTTCAGCTCCTACGAGCAGTACTTC
TRBV21-1	.	TRBJ1-1	.	CASSKKEGAPAFF	TGTGCCAGCAGCAAAAAGGAGGGGGCCCCAGCTTTCTTT
TRBV27	.	TRBJ1-1	.	CASSSSVGTEAFF	TGTGCCAGCAGTTCCTCGGTCGGCACTGAAGCTTTCTTT
TRBV27	.	TRBJ2-6	.	CASSSGGSGANVLTF	TGTGCCAGCAGTAGTGGGGGGTCTGGGGCCAACGTCCTGACTTTC
TRBV7-3	.	TRBJ2-2	TRBD2	CASSPTSGGDTGELFF	TGTGCCAGCAGCCCGACTAGCGGGGGGGACACCGGGGAGCTGTTTTTT
TRBV12-3/TRBV12-4	.	TRBJ2-5	.	CASSFAGQETQYF	TGTGCCAGCAGTTTCGCAGGGCAAGAGACCCAGTACTTC
TRBV2	.	TRBJ1-5	TRBD1	CASSEYRGSGQPQHF	TGTGCCAGCAGTGAGTACAGGGGATCTGGTCAGCCCCAGCATTTT
TRBV2	.	TRBJ1-1	.	CASSEGPSRAFF	TGTGCCAGCAGTGAGGGGCCCTCGAGAGCTTTCTTT
TRBV7-9	.	TRBJ2-3	.	CASSLAEDTQYF	TGTGCCAGCAGCTTAGCGGAGGATACGCAGTATTTT
TRBV15	.	TRBJ2-1	TRBD2	CATSRDWLAGAYNEQFF	TGTGCCACCAGCAGAGATTGGCTTGCGGGGGCCTACAATGAGCAGTTCTTC
TRBV5-1	.	TRBJ1-6	.	CASGDHRLPDSPLHF	TGCGCCAGCGGGGATCACAGGCTCCCAGATAGCCCCCTCCACTTT
TRBV11-2	.	TRBJ2-3	TRBD1	CASTIQGAKDTQYF	TGTGCCAGCACCATTCAGGGGGCGAAAGATACGCAGTATTTT
TRBV5-1	.	TRBJ1-1	TRBD1	CASSLTGGGMNTEAFF	TGCGCCAGCAGCTTGACAGGGGGCGGGATGAACACTGAAGCTTTCTTT
TRBV7-2	.	TRBJ1-2	.	CASSSTGYGYTF	TGTGCCAGCAGCTCCACAGGGTATGGCTACACCTTC
TRBV13	.	TRBJ2-3	.	CASSDLAGRDTQYF	TGTGCCAGCAGCGACCTGGCGGGGCGAGATACGCAGTATTTT
TRBV2	.	TRBJ2-7	.	CASSLIEQYF	TGTGCCAGCAGTCTAATCGAGCAGTACTTC
TRBV2	.	TRBJ1-5	TRBD1	CASSAGQGVKPQHF	TGTGCCAGCAGTGCGGGACAGGGAGTGAAGCCCCAGCATTTT
TRBV15	.	TRBJ1-2	.	CATSRDRGYYGYTF	TGTGCCACCAGCAGAGATAGGGGGTACTATGGCTACACCTTC
TRBV9	.	TRBJ2-5	TRBD1	CASSGGQAYQETQYF	TGTGCCAGCAGCGGTGGACAGGCCTACCAAGAGACCCAGTACTTC
TRBV5-6	.	TRBJ1-2	TRBD1	CASSSTGRANYGYTF	TGTGCCAGCAGTTCGACAGGGCGGGCTAACTATGGCTACACCTTC
TRBV24-1	once	TRBJ2-1	TRBD1	CATSGDRQLKSSYNEQFF	TGTGCCACCAGTGGGGACAGGCAGCTGAAGAGCTCCTACAATGAGCAGTTCTTC
TRBV18	.	TRBJ2-7	.	CASSPRMSSYEQYF	TGTGCCAGCTCACCACGTATGAGCTCCTACGAGCAGTACTTC
TRBV5-5	.	TRBJ2-7	.	CASSLATFPYEQYF	TGTGCCAGCAGCTTGGCCACATTTCCCTACGAGCAGTACTTC